What follows describes a single T cell receptor (beta chain). Its target is unknown. This record comes from a study of neoadjuvant nivolumab and ipilimumab in lung cancer. The study's findings and limits: Resected tumors had greater TCR richness and clonality than uninvolved lung.

Trimming cost V 4 bases and J 4 bases, with 4 bases left between them. The CDR3 consists of 11 residues. Looked up from germline, CDR1 is LNHDA and CDR2 is SQIVND (reference sequence). The data were produced by immunoSEQ multiplex PCR, yet TCRdb's version contains in-frame clones alone and is incomplete. Altogether fewer than 10,000 clones are present, about four fifths being singletons, with the ten largest covering roughly 6.6%. Sequencing was performed on adjacent normal lung tissue, taken after neoadjuvant nivolumab, alone or with ipilimumab, at or shortly before surgery. The V and J genes are TRBV19 and TRBJ2-5; D uncertain. The clonotype comes from an adult with non-small cell lung cancer. The CDR3 DNA sequence: TGTGCCAGTAGTACTTCAGAGACCCAGTACTTC. Residues: CASSTSETQYF.